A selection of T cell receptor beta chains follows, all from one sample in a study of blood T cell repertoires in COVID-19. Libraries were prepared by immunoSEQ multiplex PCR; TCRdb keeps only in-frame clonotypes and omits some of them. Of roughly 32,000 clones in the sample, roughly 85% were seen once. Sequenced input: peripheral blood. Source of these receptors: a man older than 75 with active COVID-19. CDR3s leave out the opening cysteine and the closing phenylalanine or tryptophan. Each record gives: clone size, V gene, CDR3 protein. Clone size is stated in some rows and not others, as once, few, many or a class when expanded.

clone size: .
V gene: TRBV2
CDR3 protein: ASSTGTSGGNEQF

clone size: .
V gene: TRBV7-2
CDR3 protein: ASSPTNRADQPQH

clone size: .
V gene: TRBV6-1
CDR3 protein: ASSEGRLYEQY

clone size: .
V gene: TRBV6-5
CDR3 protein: ASLSRQSLYEQY

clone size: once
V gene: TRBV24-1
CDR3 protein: ATSDTGGTDTQY

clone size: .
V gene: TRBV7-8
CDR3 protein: ASSFRASGGPNTGELF

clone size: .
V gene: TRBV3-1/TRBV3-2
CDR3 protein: ASSQIAGEQETQY

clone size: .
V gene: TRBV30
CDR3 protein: AWIRQGADTQY

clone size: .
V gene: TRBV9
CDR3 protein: ASSVQGRGFEAF

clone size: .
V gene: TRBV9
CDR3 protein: ASSVGGTGGNSPLH

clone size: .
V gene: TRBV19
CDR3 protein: ASSIVFFGNQPQH

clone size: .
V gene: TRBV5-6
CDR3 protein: ASSLLADTQY

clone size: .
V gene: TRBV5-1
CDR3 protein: ASSLYSGVEYEQY

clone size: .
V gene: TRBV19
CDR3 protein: ASSTGGLNGYT

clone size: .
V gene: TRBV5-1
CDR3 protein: ASSVMGSPLNTEAF

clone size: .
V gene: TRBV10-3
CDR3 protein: ATRGSTEAF

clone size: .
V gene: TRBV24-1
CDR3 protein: ATSDPGRDYQETQY

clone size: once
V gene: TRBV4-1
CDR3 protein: ASSQETGGGPGYT

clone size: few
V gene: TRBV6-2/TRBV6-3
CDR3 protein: ASSQYTEAF

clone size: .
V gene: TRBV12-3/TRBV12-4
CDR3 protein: ASSLNPGVEAF

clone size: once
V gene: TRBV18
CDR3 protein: ASSRTSGYDTQY

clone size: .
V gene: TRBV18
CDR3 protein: ASSPPDRKAF

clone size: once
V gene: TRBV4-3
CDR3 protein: ASSQELRSNEKLF